This section outlines one TCR beta chain sequence together with its context. Its cognate antigen has yet to be identified. Base qualities are missing; no much larger clone stands one base away. The sample is drawn from a study of blood T cells in healthy people across ages (dated by TCRdb to 2014 to 2015). With respect to the entire study: In model experiments, template switching captured about one uniquely barcoded TCR beta cDNA molecule for every two T cells. The study measured age-related changes in TCR beta repertoire diversity using deep sequencing normalized with unique cDNA molecular identifiers. The donors were divided into four age groups: young (average around 16 years), middle-aged (under 40), aged (approximately 59) and long-lived (roughly 88). To avoid experimental bias, donors of different ages were randomly spread across the sequencing lanes. Two additional independent replicas of 1 million unique cDNA reads from the same blood draw were analyzed for two donors (one aged 18 to 30 and one aged 80 or older).

Overall results and qualifications from the work: Estimates of total diversity from one million sequenced T cells were regarded as lower bounds and underestimates. Observed TCR beta diversity correlated strongly with the percentage of naive T cells measured by flow cytometry. The CMV infection status of donors was not known, potentially confounding age-related changes in expanded clonotypes. Since profiling was done on bulk unsorted PBMCs, naive and antigen-experienced compartments could not be conclusively compared. Observed TCR beta diversity per million T cells fell roughly linearly with age, and a significant reduction was already apparent by age roughly 40. Compared with the aged group, more naive CD4+ T cells, fewer expanded clones and increased TCR diversity were shown by the long-lived group, suggesting age selection.

Library method: 5' RACE. TCRdb records Illumina HiSeq 2500 as the sequencer. A second PCR of roughly 7 to 12 cycles was performed with a sample-barcoded 5' primer and a J-beta primer mix. A template-switch 5' adaptor carrying 12 random nucleotides introduced a unique molecular identifier onto each TCR beta cDNA molecule. At least 2.5 million CDR3-containing paired-end reads were obtained from each sample. First-strand cDNA synthesis was performed from all RNA using the Mint cDNA synthesis kit, with priming by a TRBC-specific oligonucleotide. After uracil-DNA glycosylase treatment, a first 18-cycle PCR used universal primers M1SS and BC2_uni_R on all cDNA. In the original analysis: Normalization of each sample was performed by random selection of 1 million high-quality reads, each carrying a distinct molecular identifier. Instead of being binned into consensus sequences, reads with shared molecular identifiers were discarded. CDR3 identification, clonotype clustering and error correction used MiTCR with a Q25 quality threshold and the strictest error-elimination algorithm. Lower-bound total TCR beta diversity was estimated with a nonparametric unseen species model using Euler transformation. TCRdb trimmed the raw reads at Q25, called clones with MiXCR and kept productive beta chains. Every CDR3 protein is listed once, alongside the most common genes and DNA of its rows. TCRdb's processing, not the study's, gives the V and J calls here. The sample table holds some 1.7 million distinct CDR3 sequences, of which under 30% were seen once. The ten largest clones represent roughly 8% of the sample.

Donors were around 37 systemically healthy Caucasian individuals from Russia aged roughly 6 to 90 years. Each donor gave 8.5 to 10 milliliters of peripheral blood, collected into EDTA-treated Vacutainer tubes. PBMCs were isolated by Ficoll-Paque density-gradient centrifugation, with at least 6 million obtained per sample. Total RNA was extracted from PBMCs with Trizol reagent, with at least 6 micrograms obtained per sample. Naive CD45RAhigh/CD27high T cell percentages were measured by flow cytometry on a PBMC aliquot from every donor. The clonotype comes from a woman aged 30 to 39 in good health. The sequenced sample consisted of blood.

The nucleotide sequence reads TGTGCCAGCAGTGGGGACGGTGAGCAGTTCTTC. This gives the protein CASSGDGEQFF. The chain couples TRBV12-3 or TRBV12-4 to TRBJ2-1; the D segment is perhaps TRBD1 or TRBD2, each sharing 5 matched bases. Trimming costs V 5 bases and J 9 bases, and their ends lie 8 bases apart. Reading from cysteine to phenylalanine, the CDR3 counts 11 amino acids. CDR3 DNA only is kept here, 33 bases in frame from base 1.